The 32 T cell receptor beta chains below were found in one sample sequenced in a study of graft-versus-host responses after intestinal transplantation. Method: immunoSEQ multiplex PCR; TCRdb's copy keeps in-frame clones and lacks some. The sample has tens of thousands of clones, under 90% seen once; the top ten hold around 0.11%. The antigens of these receptors remain unknown. The sequencing used unstimulated CD4+ T cells sorted from spleen or lymph node cells, collected before intestinal transplant. These receptors were collected from a human donor who received an intestinal transplant.

The chain combines TRBV11-3 with TRBJ2-1; 8 positions agree with TRBD2. Trimming took 4 bases from V and 3 from J; bases not matched to a gene: 8. From germline, CDR1 is SGHNT and CDR2 YENEEA. This CDR3 contains 16 residues. CDR3 coding DNA: TGTGCCAGCAGCTCCCGGGGGGGGGCAGGCTACAATGAGCAGTTCTTC. This sequence encodes CASSSRGGAGYNEQFF.

This clone was seen a handful of times. The rearrangement links TRBV2 to TRBJ1-1; D gene ambiguous. This CDR3 contains 12 residues. Trimming removed 7 bases at V and 5 bases at J, with 11 bases between. Germline lookup yields CDR1 SNHLY and CDR2 FYNNEI. The CDR3 nucleotides are TGTGCCAGCACCTACGGAGGGACTGAAGCTTTCTTT. It encodes CASTYGGTEAFF.

This chain links TRBV2 with TRBJ2-3; tentatively, D is TRBD2 (5 bases). Germline assignment: CDR1 SNHLY and CDR2 FYNNEI. The CDR3 spans 12 residues. Deletions cut 3 bases from V and 5 bases from J, with 6 bases between. The CDR3 DNA sequence: TGTGCCAGCAGTGATCGGGGAGATACGCAGTATTTT. Protein product: CASSDRGDTQYF.

The chain employs TRBV19 and TRBJ2-7, with TRBD2 as a possible D gene (6 bases). Trimming took off 5 bases at V and 4 bases at J, with 15 bases between the two ends. Germline-derived CDR1 and CDR2 are LNHDA and SQIVND (reference sequence). The CDR3 has 14 residues. DNA of the CDR3: TGTGCCAGTAGTTCCCCGGGACTCCATTACGAGCAGTACTTC. Its protein product is CASSSPGLHYEQYF.

The rearrangement joins TRBV5-6 to TRBJ2-7, with 9 bases fitting TRBD1. V lost 4 bases to trimming and J lost 13 bases; unmatched junction nucleotides: 9. The CDR3 runs 12 residues. From germline, CDR1 is SGHDT and CDR2 YYEEEE. CDR3 sequence reads: CASSINRGLSYF. The CDR3 DNA reads TGTGCCAGCAGCATCAACAGGGGGCTTTCTTACTTC.

This clone has just one count. V usage is TRBV2 and J usage is TRBJ1-6; D unclear. The germline V gene has CDR1 SNHLY and CDR2 FYNNEI. Trimming cost V 4 bases and J 9 bases, with 7 bases left between them. This CDR3 spans 12 amino acids. The CDR3 DNA follows: TGTGCCAGCAGTGGACTCCCTTCACCCCTCCACTTT. It specifies CASSGLPSPLHF.

CDR3 sequence reads: CASSRRNEKLFF. As DNA, the CDR3 is TGCGCCAGCAGTCGGAGGAATGAAAAACTGTTTTTT. The gene calls are TRBV23-1 and TRBJ1-4; D not resolved. TRBV23-1 is sorted into the ORF group, with uncertain function. The CDR3 loop spans 12 amino acids. Between the trimmed V and J ends, which lost 4 bases and 5 bases, there was a span of 5 bases.

The chain links TRBV19 to TRBJ2-1, with D unresolved. The V and J ends lost 7 bases and 10 bases respectively, with 14 bases between them. CDR3 length: 12 residues. Germline CDR1 reads LNHDA; CDR2 reads SQIVND (reference sequence). CDR3 nucleotides: TGTGCCAGTAATCCCCCTGGCAGGGAGCAGTTCTTC. It is translated as CASNPPGREQFF.

The chain recombines TRBV25-1 with TRBJ2-3; 7 bases agree with TRBD1. Germline CDR1 is MGHDK and CDR2 is SYGVNS. This CDR3 region has 15 residues. J gave up 4 bases and V 4 bases, and 8 bases lay outside the gene matches. CDR3 sequence (DNA): TGTGCCAGCAGTGCCCCAGGGACAGTAGCAGATACGCAGTATTTT. As protein: CASSAPGTVADTQYF.

The chain uses TRBV7-9 and TRBJ1-2; 7 nucleotides agree with TRBD1. CDR1 and CDR2 (germline): SEHNR, FQNEAQ (reference sequence). The CDR3 sequence is 14 residues long. The J segment lost 8 bases and the V segment lost 5 bases, leaving 11 bases of the junction unmatched. The CDR3 protein is CASSRPGTALGYTF. The CDR3, as DNA: TGTGCCAGCAGCCGGCCCGGGACAGCTCTAGGCTACACCTTC.

The chain recombines TRBV7-8 with TRBJ1-2; D is perhaps TRBD1 (5 bases). CDR1 and CDR2 (germline): SGHVS, FQNEAQ. The length of the CDR3 is 16 residues. Trimming removed 3 bases from V and 3 bases from J, with 17 bases in between. Here the CDR3 reads CASSLVIRGSDYGYTF. The CDR3 nucleotides read TGTGCCAGCAGCTTGGTTATTAGGGGATCGGACTATGGCTACACCTTC.

The CDR3 nucleotides are TGTGCCAGCAGTGAAAGAACAGTCATGAACACTGAAGCTTTCTTT. Protein product: CASSERTVMNTEAFF. V gene TRBV6-1 combines with J gene TRBJ1-1; no clear D gene. Germline-derived CDR1 and CDR2 are MNHNS and SASEGT. Trimming removed 2 bases from V and 0 bases from J, with 10 bases in between. The CDR3 consists of 15 residues.

V gene TRBV10-1 combines with J gene TRBJ2-3, with a possible D match to TRBD2 (5 bases). CDR3 length: 13 amino acids. With 5 bases removed from V and 2 bases from J, the gap between germline ends came to 8 bases. In germline, CDR1 is WNHNN, CDR2 SYGVQD (reference sequence). CDR3 protein: CASSQRPTDTQYF. Here the CDR3 DNA reads TGCGCCAGCAGTCAGCGGCCCACAGATACGCAGTATTTT.

A remark on this clone: Other nucleotide sequences from this sample produce the same CDR3. The chain employs TRBV5-6 and TRBJ1-3, with TRBD1 identical over 7 bases. Trimming at V came to 4 bases and at J to 9 bases, leaving 13 bases not matched to a gene. The V gene's germline CDR1 is SGHDT and CDR2 YYEEEE. The CDR3 runs 15 residues. The CDR3 here is CASSIRTGLRSTIYF. As DNA, the CDR3 is TGTGCCAGCAGCATACGGACAGGCCTACGTAGCACCATATATTTT. The entire variable domain, with the rest obtained from reference TRBV5-6 and TRBJ1-3, is as follows: DAGVTQSPTHLIKTRGQQVTLRCSPKSGHDTVSWYQQALGQGPQFIFQYYEEEERQRGNFPDRFSGHQFPNYSSELNVNALLLGDSALYLCASSIRTGLRSTIYFGEGSWLTVV.

CDR3 sequence: CASSPVSGGPLEQYF. The CDR3 coding sequence is TGCGCCAGCAGCCCCGTGAGCGGGGGTCCCCTCGAGCAGTACTTC. The chain employs TRBV5-1 and TRBJ2-5; 8 positions agree with TRBD2. Matching the DNA end better, TRBJ2-7 makes the J call doubtful. The CDR3 loop spans 15 amino acids. CDR1 is SGHRS, CDR2 YFSETQ, per germline.

This clone is a singleton in its sample. V is TRBV19 and J is TRBJ1-2, with TRBD1 matching over 8 bases. Looked up from germline, CDR1 is LNHDA and CDR2 is SQIVND (reference sequence). The CDR3 runs to 13 residues. The V and J ends lost 6 bases and 4 bases, in that order; junction bases with no gene match: 4. The DNA for the CDR3 is TGTGCCAGTAGGGGGACAGGTTCCTATGGCTACACCTTC. Translated, it gives CASRGTGSYGYTF.

V usage is TRBV5-1 and J usage is TRBJ2-5; no definite D call. Trimming pared 4 bases from V and 5 bases from J, leaving 9 bases between. The CDR3 spans 12 residues. From germline, CDR1 is SGHRS and CDR2 YFSETQ. CDR3 sequence reads: CASSPAVETQYF. The CDR3 DNA sequence: TGCGCCAGCAGCCCGGCGGTGGAGACCCAGTACTTC.

The chain has TRBV27 and TRBJ1-1, with unresolved D. Trimming took 2 bases from V and 5 from J, leaving 9 bases between them. This CDR3 contains 13 residues. CDR1 is MNHEY and CDR2 is SMNVEV in the germline V gene (reference sequence). This CDR3 reads CASSLIPETEAFF. CDR3 DNA sequence: TGTGCCAGCAGTTTAATTCCCGAGACTGAAGCTTTCTTT.

This chain uses TRBV19 with TRBJ1-6; D gene uncertain. Germline V gives CDR1 LNHDA, CDR2 SQIVND (reference sequence). Trimming shortened V by 3 bases and J by 7 bases, and 10 bases separated the two germline ends. This CDR3 region has 14 residues. Here the CDR3 DNA reads TGTGCCAGTAGTATCGGGGTTTCGAATTCACCCCTCCACTTT. It encodes CASSIGVSNSPLHF.

The chain has TRBV15 and TRBJ2-3; D unresolved. V lost 5 bases and J 4 bases, leaving 4 bases between the germline ends. The CDR3 is 11 residues long. Looked up from germline, CDR1 is LNHNV and CDR2 is YYDKDF (reference sequence). The CDR3 sequence: CATSPADTQYF. The CDR3 nucleotides are TGTGCCACCAGCCCCGCAGATACGCAGTATTTT.

This chain connects TRBV5-1 to TRBJ1-4, with 7 bases aligning to TRBD1. The CDR3 is 16 residues long. Germline lookup yields CDR1 SGHRS and CDR2 YFSETQ. The J segment lost 0 bases and the V segment lost 4 bases, leaving 6 bases of the junction unmatched. The CDR3 loop is CASSRTTGSTNEKLFF. The DNA for the CDR3 is TGCGCCAGCAGCCGAACGACAGGGTCAACTAATGAAAAACTGTTTTTT.

The chain employs TRBV6-1 and TRBJ2-1, with 7 bases aligning to TRBD2. Trimming cost V 10 bases and J 2 bases; bases outside gene matches: 8. Looked up from germline, CDR1 is MNHNS and CDR2 is SASEGT. There are 14 residues in the CDR3. The CDR3 DNA reads as TGTGCCACCCCTCGGGGGGTACCCTACAATGAGCAGTTCTTC. Translated: CATPRGVPYNEQFF.

This chain joins TRBV4-2 and TRBJ1-1, with D perhaps matching TRBD1 (5 bases). The CDR3 length is 13 residues. Germline V lookup: CDR1 LGHNA, CDR2 YNFKEQ. V was shortened by 1 base and J by 5 bases, with 8 bases between the two germline ends. The CDR3, as DNA: TGTGCCAGCAGCCAAGGGAGGGGTACTGAAGCTTTCTTT. Its protein product is CASSQGRGTEAFF.

A single count supports this clone. J is TRBJ2-2 and V is TRBV10-1; TRBD2 might be the D (7 bases). Per germline, CDR1 WNHNN and CDR2 SYGVQD (reference sequence). CDR3 length: 17 residues. The V gene lost 0 bases and the J gene lost 3 bases, with 14 bases spanning the gap. This CDR3 is CASSESLWGGDTGELFF. The CDR3 DNA reads TGCGCCAGCAGTGAGTCGTTGTGGGGGGGCGACACCGGGGAGCTGTTTTTT.

This chain connects TRBV5-4 to TRBJ2-5; 8 bases agree with TRBD1. Losses at the gene ends were 1 base for V and 4 bases for J; bases not matched to a gene: 6. The germline gives CDR1 SGHNT, CDR2 YYREEE (reference sequence). CDR3 length: 15 residues. CDR3 residues: CASSLRQGPVETQYF. The DNA for the CDR3 is TGTGCCAGCAGCTTGAGACAGGGGCCCGTAGAGACCCAGTACTTC.

The J gene is TRBJ2-5, the V gene TRBV4-1, with 7 bases that match TRBD2. The CDR3 spans 16 residues. The junction had 6 bases not matched to a gene; V was cut back by 1 base and J by 1 base. Germline V CDR1 and CDR2: MGHRA, YSYEKL. The CDR3, as DNA: TGCGCCAGCAGCCAAGTGGGAGGGATTCGCCAAGAGACCCAGTACTTC. It specifies CASSQVGGIRQETQYF.

The chain carries TRBV12-5 and TRBJ2-7, with D perhaps TRBD2 (6 bases). Germline V CDR1 and CDR2: LGHNT, FRNRAP. The CDR3 sequence is 17 residues long. The germline V and J ends were trimmed by 7 bases and 3 bases, with 25 bases remaining between them. The CDR3: CASAPVRGLTGGYEQYF. CDR3 DNA sequence: TGTGCTAGTGCCCCCGTACGGGGACTGACTGGGGGCTACGAGCAGTACTTC.

This CDR3 is CASGEAGYSGNTIYF. Written as DNA, the CDR3 is TGTGCTAGTGGAGAAGCCGGTTACTCTGGAAACACCATATATTTT. The chain carries TRBV12-5 and TRBJ1-3; the D is unclear. Per germline, CDR1 LGHNT and CDR2 FRNRAP. V was cut by 6 bases and J by 0 bases, with 12 bases left in between. The CDR3 has 15 amino acids.

This clone was counted once. V is TRBV7-6 and J is TRBJ1-2; 11 nucleotides align to TRBD1. The CDR3 has 16 amino acids. After removal of 5 bases from V and 7 bases from J, the junction contained 12 bases not matched to a gene. CDR1 and CDR2 (germline): SGHVS, FNYEAQ. CDR3 bases: TGTGCCAGCAGCCCCACAGGGGGGACAGGGGGTGGTGGCTACACCTTC. Its translation: CASSPTGGTGGGGYTF.

CDR3 bases: TGTGCCAGCAGTCGAGGGGGCGGGCGGCAGCCCCAGCATTTT. Translating it yields CASSRGGGRQPQHF. This rearrangement joins TRBV27 to TRBJ1-5; 7 nucleotides align to TRBD1. Germline CDR1 reads MNHEY; CDR2 reads SMNVEV (reference sequence). This CDR3 has 14 residues. The V and J ends lost 5 bases and 7 bases, in that order; junction bases with no gene match: 8.

The gene calls are TRBV5-1 and TRBJ2-5; D possibly corresponds to TRBD2 (5 bases). Germline V gives CDR1 SGHRS, CDR2 YFSETQ. With 3 bases removed from V and 5 bases from J, the gap between germline ends came to 11 bases. The CDR3 runs to 13 residues. The CDR3 nucleotides are TGCGCCAGCAGCTCGCCACTAGGTGAGACCCAGTACTTC. Its protein is CASSSPLGETQYF.

This chain links TRBV2 with TRBJ1-6, with 11 bases aligning to TRBD1. Germline trimming cut 6 bases from V and 9 bases from J; bases unmatched to any gene: 4. Germline V gives CDR1 SNHLY, CDR2 FYNNEI. The length of the CDR3 is 14 residues. The DNA of the CDR3 is TGTGCCAGCAGCTTGGACAGGGGGCTTTCACCCCTCCACTTT. Translating gives CASSLDRGLSPLHF.